A selection of T cell receptor beta chains follows, all from one sample in a study of blood T cells in healthy people across ages. TCRdb called the 5' RACE reads again in MiXCR, with one record for every CDR3 protein. This table has roughly 800,000 distinct CDR3 sequences, more than 45% appearing once. Sequencing was done on a sample of blood. The receptors stem from a man aged 30 to 45 in good health. Both conserved end residues are part of each CDR3. The D gene is left open where the match is weak. The listing skips clone size in some rows; elsewhere it reads once, few, many or a size class.

clone_size d_call j_call v_call cdr3_aa cdr3_nt
- - TRBJ2-5 TRBV29-1 CSVGIAGETQYF TGCAGCGTCGGGATAGCTGGGGAGACCCAGTACTTC
- - TRBJ2-1 TRBV20-1 CSASSWREYNEQFF TGCAGTGCTAGCAGTTGGCGGGAATACAATGAGCAGTTCTTC
few - TRBJ2-7 TRBV20-1 CSARDFGYEQYF TGCAGTGCTAGAGATTTTGGGTACGAGCAGTACTTC
- - TRBJ1-2 TRBV28 CASSLRQIYGYTF TGTGCCAGCAGTTTAAGGCAGATCTATGGCTACACCTTC
- TRBD2 TRBJ2-1 TRBV9 CASSPRLAGTNEQFF TGTGCCAGCAGCCCCCGACTAGCGGGAACCAATGAGCAGTTCTTC
few TRBD2 TRBJ2-3 TRBV7-9 CVFAGTTPTDTQYF TGTGTGTTTGCCGGGACTACACCCACAGATACGCAGTATTTT
- - TRBJ2-7 TRBV6-6 CASNGKTYEQYF TGTGCCAGCAACGGGAAAACCTACGAGCAGTACTTC
few - TRBJ1-2 TRBV9 CASSVVSYGYTF TGTGCCAGCAGCGTAGTCTCCTATGGCTACACCTTC
- TRBD2 TRBJ2-7 TRBV5-6 CASSSVAGAYEQYF TGTGCCAGCAGCTCCGTAGCGGGAGCCTACGAGCAGTACTTC
- TRBD1 TRBJ2-7 TRBV28 CASSFAGQGIFEQYF TGTGCCAGCAGTTTCGCGGGACAGGGTATTTTCGAGCAGTACTTC